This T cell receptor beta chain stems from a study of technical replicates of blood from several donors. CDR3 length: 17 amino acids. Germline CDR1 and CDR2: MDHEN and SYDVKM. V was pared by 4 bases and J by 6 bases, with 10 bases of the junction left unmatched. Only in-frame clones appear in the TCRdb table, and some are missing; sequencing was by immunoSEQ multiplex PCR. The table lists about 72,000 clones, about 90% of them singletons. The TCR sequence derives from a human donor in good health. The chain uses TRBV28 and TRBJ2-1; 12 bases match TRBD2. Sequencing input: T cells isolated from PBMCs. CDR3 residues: CASSSLRLAGATNEQFF. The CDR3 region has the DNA TGTGCCAGCAGTTCACTAAGACTAGCGGGAGCCACCAATGAGCAGTTCTTC.